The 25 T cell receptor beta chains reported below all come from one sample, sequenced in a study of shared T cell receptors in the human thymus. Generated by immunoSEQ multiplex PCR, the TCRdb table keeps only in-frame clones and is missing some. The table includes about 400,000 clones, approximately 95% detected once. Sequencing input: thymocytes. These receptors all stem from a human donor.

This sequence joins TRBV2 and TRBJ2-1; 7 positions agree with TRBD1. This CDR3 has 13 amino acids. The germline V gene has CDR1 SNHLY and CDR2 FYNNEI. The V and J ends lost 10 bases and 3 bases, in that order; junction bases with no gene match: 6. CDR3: CATLDRSYNEQFF. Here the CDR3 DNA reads TGTGCCACCTTGGACAGGAGCTACAATGAGCAGTTCTTC.

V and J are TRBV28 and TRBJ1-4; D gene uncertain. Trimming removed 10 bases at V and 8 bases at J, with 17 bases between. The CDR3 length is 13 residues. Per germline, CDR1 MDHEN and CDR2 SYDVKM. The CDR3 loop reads CATKGELREKLFF. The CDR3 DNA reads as TGTGCCACTAAGGGAGAGCTTCGGGAAAAACTGTTTTTT.

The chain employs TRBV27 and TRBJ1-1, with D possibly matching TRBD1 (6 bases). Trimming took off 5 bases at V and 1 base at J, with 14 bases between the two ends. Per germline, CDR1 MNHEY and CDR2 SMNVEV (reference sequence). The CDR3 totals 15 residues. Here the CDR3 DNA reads TGTGCCAGCAGTATCCGACAGGCTGGGAACACTGAAGCTTTCTTT. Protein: CASSIRQAGNTEAFF.

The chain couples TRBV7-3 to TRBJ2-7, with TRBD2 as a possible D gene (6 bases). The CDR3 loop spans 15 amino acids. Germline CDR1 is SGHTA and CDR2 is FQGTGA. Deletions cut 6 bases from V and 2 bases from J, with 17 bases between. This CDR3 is CASSWGAGGPYEQYF. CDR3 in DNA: TGTGCCAGCAGTTGGGGAGCGGGCGGACCCTACGAGCAGTACTTC.

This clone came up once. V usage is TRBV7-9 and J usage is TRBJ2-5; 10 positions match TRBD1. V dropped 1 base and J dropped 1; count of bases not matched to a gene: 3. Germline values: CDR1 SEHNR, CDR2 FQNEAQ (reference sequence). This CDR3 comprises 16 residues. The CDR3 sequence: CASSLGDRGPQETQYF. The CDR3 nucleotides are TGTGCCAGCAGCTTAGGGGACAGGGGCCCCCAAGAGACCCAGTACTTC.

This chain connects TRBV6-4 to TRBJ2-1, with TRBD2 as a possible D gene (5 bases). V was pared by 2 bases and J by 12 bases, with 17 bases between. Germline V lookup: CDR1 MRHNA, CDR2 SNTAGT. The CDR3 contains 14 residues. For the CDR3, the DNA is TGTGCCAGCAGTGACAAGAACACGAAGCGGCGGCAGTTCTTC. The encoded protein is CASSDKNTKRRQFF.

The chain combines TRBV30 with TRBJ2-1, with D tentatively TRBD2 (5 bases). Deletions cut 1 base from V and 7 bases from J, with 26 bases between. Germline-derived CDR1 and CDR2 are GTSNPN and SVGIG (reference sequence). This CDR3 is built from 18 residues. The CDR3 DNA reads TGTGCCTGGAGTGGAGCTACGGTAGGGCTTTATCGGGGTAATGAGCAGTTCTTC. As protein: CAWSGATVGLYRGNEQFF. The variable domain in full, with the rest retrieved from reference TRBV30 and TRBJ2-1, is SQTIHQWPATLVQPVGSPLSLECTVEGTSNPNLYWYRQAAGRGLQLLFYSVGIGQISSEVPQNLSASRPQDRQFILSSKKLLLSDSGFYLCAWSGATVGLYRGNEQFFGPGTRLTVL.

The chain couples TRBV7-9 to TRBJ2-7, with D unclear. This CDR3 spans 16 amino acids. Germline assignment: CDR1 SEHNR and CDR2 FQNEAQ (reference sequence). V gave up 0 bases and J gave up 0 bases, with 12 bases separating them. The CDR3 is CASSLANPPSSYEQYF. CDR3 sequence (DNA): TGTGCCAGCAGCTTAGCGAACCCCCCAAGCTCCTACGAGCAGTACTTC.

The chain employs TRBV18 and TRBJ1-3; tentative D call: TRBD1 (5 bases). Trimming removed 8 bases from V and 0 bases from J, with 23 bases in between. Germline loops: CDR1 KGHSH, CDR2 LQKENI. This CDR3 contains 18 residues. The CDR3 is CASPTDGAGFSSGNTIYF. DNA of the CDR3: TGTGCCAGCCCCACGGACGGGGCGGGTTTTAGCTCTGGAAACACCATATATTTT. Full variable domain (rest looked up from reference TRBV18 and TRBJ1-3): NAGVMQNPRHLVRRRGQEARLRCSPMKGHSHVYWYRQLPEEGLKFMVYLQKENIIDESGMPKERFSAEFPKEGPSILRIQQVVRGDSAAYFCASPTDGAGFSSGNTIYFGEGSWLTVV.

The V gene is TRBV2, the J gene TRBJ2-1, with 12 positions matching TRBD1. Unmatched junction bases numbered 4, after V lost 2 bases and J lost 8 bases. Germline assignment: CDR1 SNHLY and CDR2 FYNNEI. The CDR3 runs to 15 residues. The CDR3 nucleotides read TGTGCCAGCAGTGAAATGGGACAGGGGGCATATGAGCAGTTCTTC. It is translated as CASSEMGQGAYEQFF.

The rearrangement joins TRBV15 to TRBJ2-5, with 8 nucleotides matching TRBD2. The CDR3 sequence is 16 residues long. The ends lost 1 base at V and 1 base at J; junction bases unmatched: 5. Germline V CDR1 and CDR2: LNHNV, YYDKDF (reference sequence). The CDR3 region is CATSRAKGTSQETQYF. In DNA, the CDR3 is TGTGCCACCAGCAGAGCGAAGGGGACTAGCCAAGAGACCCAGTACTTC.

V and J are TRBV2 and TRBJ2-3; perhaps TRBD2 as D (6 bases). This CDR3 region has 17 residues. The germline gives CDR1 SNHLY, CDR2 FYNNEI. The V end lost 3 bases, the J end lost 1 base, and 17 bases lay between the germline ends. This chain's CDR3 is CASSENGRGTCTDTQYF. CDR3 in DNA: TGTGCCAGCAGTGAGAATGGGCGGGGTACCTGCACAGATACGCAGTATTTT. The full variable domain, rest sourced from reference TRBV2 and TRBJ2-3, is EPEVTQTPSHQVTQMGQEVILRCVPISNHLYFYWYRQILGQKVEFLVSFYNNEISEKSEIFDDQFSVERPDGSNFTLKIRSTKLEDSAMYFCASSENGRGTCTDTQYFGPGTRLTVL.

The CDR3 coding sequence is TGCGCCAGCAGCCAAGGTGGGGGCTTGGGCGGGACTAGCGGGATGGCGCAGTATTTT. Translation: CASSQGGGLGGTSGMAQYF. This rearrangement joins TRBV4-1 to TRBJ2-3; 13 bases are shared with TRBD2. The CDR3 is made up of 19 amino acids. With 1 base clipped from V and 10 bases from J, the junction kept 17 bases outside the gene matches. CDR1 MGHRA and CDR2 YSYEKL come from the germline V gene.

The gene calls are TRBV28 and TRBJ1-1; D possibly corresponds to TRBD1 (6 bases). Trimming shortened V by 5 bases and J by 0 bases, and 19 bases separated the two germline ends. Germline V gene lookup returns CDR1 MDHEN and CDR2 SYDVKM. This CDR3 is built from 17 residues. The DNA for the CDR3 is TGTGCCAGCAGTCTGCACCCCCGGGACATAATGAACACTGAAGCTTTCTTT. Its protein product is CASSLHPRDIMNTEAFF.

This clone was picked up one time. The CDR3 spells CASSKGSSGSKETQYF. The CDR3 region has the DNA TGTGCCAGCAGCAAAGGGAGTAGCGGCTCTAAAGAGACCCAGTACTTC. V and J are TRBV21-1 and TRBJ2-5; TRBD2 reflects the table's D call only, with no check against the DNA. TRBV21-1 has pseudogene status. This CDR3 comprises 16 residues.

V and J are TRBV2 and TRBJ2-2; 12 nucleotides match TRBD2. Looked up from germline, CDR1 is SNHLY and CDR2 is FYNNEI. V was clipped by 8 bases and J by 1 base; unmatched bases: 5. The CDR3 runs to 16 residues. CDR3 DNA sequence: TGTGCCAGCTCTCTAGCGGGAGGGAGGAACACCGGGGAGCTGTTTTTT. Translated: CASSLAGGRNTGELFF. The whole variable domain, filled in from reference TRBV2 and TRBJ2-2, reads EPEVTQTPSHQVTQMGQEVILRCVPISNHLYFYWYRQILGQKVEFLVSFYNNEISEKSEIFDDQFSVERPDGSNFTLKIRSTKLEDSAMYFCASSLAGGRNTGELFFGEGSRLTVL.

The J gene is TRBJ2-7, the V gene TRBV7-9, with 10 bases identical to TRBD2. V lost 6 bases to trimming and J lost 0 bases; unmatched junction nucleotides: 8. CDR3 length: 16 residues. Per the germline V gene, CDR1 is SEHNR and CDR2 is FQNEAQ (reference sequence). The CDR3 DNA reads TGTGCCAGCAGTATAGGTAGCGGGAGGAGCTCCTACGAGCAGTACTTC. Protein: CASSIGSGRSSYEQYF.

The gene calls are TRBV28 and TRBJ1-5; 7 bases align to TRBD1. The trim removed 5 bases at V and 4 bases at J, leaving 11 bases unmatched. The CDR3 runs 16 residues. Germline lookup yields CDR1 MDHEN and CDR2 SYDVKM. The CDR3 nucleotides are TGTGCCAGCAGTCCTAAGACAGGGTTCGGGAATCAGCCCCAGCATTTT. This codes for CASSPKTGFGNQPQHF.

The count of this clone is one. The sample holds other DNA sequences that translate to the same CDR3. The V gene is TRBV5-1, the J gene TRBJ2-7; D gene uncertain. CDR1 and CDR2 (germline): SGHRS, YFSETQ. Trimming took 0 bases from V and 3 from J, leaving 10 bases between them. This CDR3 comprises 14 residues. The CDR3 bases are TGCGCCAGCAGCTTGGAGGGTAGTGGCTACGAGCAGTACTTC. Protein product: CASSLEGSGYEQYF.

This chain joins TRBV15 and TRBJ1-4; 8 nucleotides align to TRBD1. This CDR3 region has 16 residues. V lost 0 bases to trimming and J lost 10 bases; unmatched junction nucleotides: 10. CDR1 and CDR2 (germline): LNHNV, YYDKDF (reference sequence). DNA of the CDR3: TGTGCCACCAGCAGAGATCAACAGGGGGGTTTCAGAAAACTGTTTTTT. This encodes CATSRDQQGGFRKLFF.

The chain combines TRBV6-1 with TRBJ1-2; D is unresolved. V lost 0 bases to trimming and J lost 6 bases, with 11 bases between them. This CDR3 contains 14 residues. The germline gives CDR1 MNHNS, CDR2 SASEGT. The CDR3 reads CASSEAPGLHGYTF. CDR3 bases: TGTGCCAGCAGTGAAGCGCCGGGTCTTCATGGCTACACCTTC.

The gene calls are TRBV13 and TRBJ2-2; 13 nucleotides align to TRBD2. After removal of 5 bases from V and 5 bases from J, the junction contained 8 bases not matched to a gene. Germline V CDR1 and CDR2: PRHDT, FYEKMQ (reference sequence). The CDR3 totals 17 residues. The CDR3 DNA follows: TGTGCCAGCAGCCGCCCGGGACTAGCGGGAATAACCGGGGAGCTGTTTTTT. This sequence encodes CASSRPGLAGITGELFF.

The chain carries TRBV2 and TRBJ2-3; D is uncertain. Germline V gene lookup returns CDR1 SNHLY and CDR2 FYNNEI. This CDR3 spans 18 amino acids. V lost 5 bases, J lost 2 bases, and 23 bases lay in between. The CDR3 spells CASSPARHQKRDTDTQYF. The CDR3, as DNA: TGTGCCAGCAGTCCCGCCAGACACCAGAAAAGGGACACAGATACGCAGTATTTT.

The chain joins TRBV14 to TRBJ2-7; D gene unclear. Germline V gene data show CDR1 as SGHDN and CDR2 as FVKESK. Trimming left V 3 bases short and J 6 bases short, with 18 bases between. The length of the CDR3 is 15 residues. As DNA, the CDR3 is TGTGCCAGCAGCCACCCAGGTGCGGTTACTTCCGAGCAGTACTTC. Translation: CASSHPGAVTSEQYF.

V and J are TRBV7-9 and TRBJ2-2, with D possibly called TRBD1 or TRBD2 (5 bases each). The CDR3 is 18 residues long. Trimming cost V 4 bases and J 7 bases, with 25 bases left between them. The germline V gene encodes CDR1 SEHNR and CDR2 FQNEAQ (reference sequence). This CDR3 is CASSYFRDAARGDGELFF. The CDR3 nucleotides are TGTGCCAGCAGCTACTTTAGGGACGCAGCAAGAGGGGACGGGGAGCTGTTTTTT. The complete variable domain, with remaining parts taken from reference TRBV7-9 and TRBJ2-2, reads DTGVSQNPRHKITKRGQNVTFRCDPISEHNRLYWYRQTLGQGPEFLTYFQNEAQLEKSRLLSDRFSAERPKGSFSTLEIQRTEQGDSAMYLCASSYFRDAARGDGELFFGEGSRLTVL.